The next 2 T cell receptor beta chains were all read from a single sample in a study of monozygotic twins with inflammatory bowel disease. TCRdb re-called the 5' RACE reads and catalogs CDR3 proteins one per entry, DNA excluded. The sample data list 80,000 or so distinct CDR3 sequences. Sequencing input: blood. These receptors all come from a human donor with ulcerative colitis or Crohn's disease, or a healthy co-twin of an affected twin (not recorded which).

The J gene is TRBJ1-1, the V gene TRBV5-1; as DNA is missing, the TRBD1 call by TCRdb cannot be tested. This CDR3 comprises 14 residues. CDR1 SGHRS and CDR2 YFSETQ come from the germline V gene. The chain's CDR3 is CASSLDGAVTEAFF.

V is TRBV5-8 and J is TRBJ2-1; TCRdb lists TRBD2, though no DNA is available to test this call. The germline gives CDR1 SGHTS, CDR2 YDEGEE. The CDR3 covers 15 residues. Here the CDR3 reads CASSLGQGGYNEQFF.